The 26 T cell receptor beta chains in this list originate from one sample, sequenced in a study of blood T cell repertoires in COVID-19. The assay was immunoSEQ multiplex PCR, and TCRdb's table has in-frame clones only and misses some. Of about 480,000 clones detected, roughly 88% appear once; the ten largest clones hold roughly an eighth. Sequenced: peripheral blood. The source is a woman between 50 and 59 years old with COVID-19, enrolled during active disease.

This chain joins TRBV19 and TRBJ2-2; tentatively, D is TRBD2 (6 bases). Trimming took off 2 bases at V and 0 bases at J, with 10 bases between the two ends. Germline-derived CDR1 and CDR2 are LNHDA and SQIVND (reference sequence). There are 16 residues in the CDR3. The CDR3 sequence: CASSILGGSNTGELFF. As DNA, the CDR3 is TGTGCCAGTAGTATATTGGGGGGATCGAACACCGGGGAGCTGTTTTTT. Full variable domain (missing parts from reference TRBV19 and TRBJ2-2): DGGITQSPKYLFRKEGQNVTLSCEQNLNHDAMYWYRQDPGQGLRLIYYSQIVNDFQKGDIAEGYSVSREKKESFPLTVTSAQKNPTAFYLCASSILGGSNTGELFFGEGSRLTVL.

This chain uses TRBV2 with TRBJ1-2; no definite D call. CDR3 size: 14 residues. Per the germline V gene, CDR1 is SNHLY and CDR2 is FYNNEI. Between the trimmed V and J ends, which lost 5 bases and 1 base, there was a span of 11 bases. The CDR3 bases are TGTGCCAGCAGTATGGGCAGCCTTAACTATGGCTACACCTTC. Its protein is CASSMGSLNYGYTF.

The chain couples TRBV30 to TRBJ2-2; D may be TRBD1 (5 bases). V lost 7 bases and J 6 bases, leaving 24 bases between the germline ends. The CDR3 has 16 amino acids. The V gene's germline CDR1 is GTSNPN and CDR2 SVGIG (reference sequence). CDR3 protein: CALWGLSTYYAGELFF. DNA for the CDR3: TGTGCCTTATGGGGCCTCTCAACGTACTACGCCGGGGAGCTGTTTTTT.

The rearrangement uses TRBV6-5 and TRBJ2-3, with TRBD1 matching 9 bases. After removal of 6 bases from V and 3 bases from J, the junction contained 4 bases not matched to a gene. This CDR3 is built from 14 residues. Germline CDR1 reads MNHEY; CDR2 reads SVGAGI. The CDR3 loop reads CASRPTGGTDTQYF. The CDR3 bases are TGTGCCAGCAGGCCGACAGGGGGAACAGATACGCAGTATTTT.

In DNA form, the CDR3 reads TGTGCCTGGAGTGATCAGGGACTATGGGACACTGAAGCTTTCTTT. It specifies CAWSDQGLWDTEAFF. The V gene is TRBV30, the J gene TRBJ1-1; TRBD1 is a possible D gene (5 bases). The germline gives CDR1 GTSNPN, CDR2 SVGIG (reference sequence). The V gene lost 1 base and the J gene lost 3 bases, with 15 bases spanning the gap. This CDR3 comprises 15 residues.

In its sample, this clone was seen once. The chain uses TRBV13 and TRBJ2-1; D unresolved. Germline V gives CDR1 PRHDT, CDR2 FYEKMQ (reference sequence). V lost 0 bases, J lost 8 bases, and 5 bases lay in between. The CDR3 extends over 12 amino acids. CDR3: CASSLGGDEQFF. For the CDR3, the DNA is TGTGCCAGCAGCTTAGGAGGAGATGAGCAGTTCTTC. Full variable domain (missing parts from reference TRBV13 and TRBJ2-1): AAGVIQSPRHLIKEKRETATLKCYPIPRHDTVYWYQQGPGQDPQFLISFYEKMQSDKGSIPDRFSAQQFSDYHSELNMSSLELGDSALYFCASSLGGDEQFFGPGTRLTVL.

This clone was picked up a small number of times. The chain joins TRBV9 to TRBJ1-3; tentative D call: TRBD1 (6 bases). The CDR3 extends over 15 amino acids. Deletions cut 6 bases from V and 4 bases from J, with 17 bases between. The germline gives CDR1 SGDLS, CDR2 YYNGEE. The CDR3 DNA reads TGTGCCAGCACCTCCACGGGGGGGCTGGGAAACACCATATATTTT. Translating gives CASTSTGGLGNTIYF.

This clone showed up just once. V usage is TRBV12-2 and J usage is TRBJ1-1. TRBV12-2 is assigned pseudogene status. The CDR3 runs to 14 residues. The CDR3 coding sequence is TGTGCAAGTCGCTTAATTCATTGGGGAGTTGAAGCTTTCTTT. This encodes CASRLIHWGVEAFF.

The chain recombines TRBV30 with TRBJ2-3; 11 bases map to TRBD2. Germline CDR1 reads GTSNPN; CDR2 reads SVGIG (reference sequence). The CDR3 extends over 15 amino acids. V was pared by 0 bases and J by 5 bases, with 4 bases of the junction left unmatched. Here the CDR3 DNA reads TGTGCCTGGAGTGTACTAGCGGGGGAAAGAGATACGCAGTATTTT. Its translation: CAWSVLAGERDTQYF.

The chain recombines TRBV11-3 with TRBJ2-3; 7 bases are a match to TRBD2. The CDR3 has 15 amino acids. The germline CDR1 and CDR2 sequences are SGHNT and YENEEA. The ends lost 4 bases at V and 0 bases at J; junction bases unmatched: 4. The CDR3 spells CASSSSGVSTDTQYF. CDR3 DNA sequence: TGTGCCAGCAGCTCCAGCGGGGTCAGCACAGATACGCAGTATTTT.

The V call is TRBV2, the J call TRBJ2-1; TRBD2 aligns across 7 bases. The CDR3 contains 16 residues. J was trimmed by 0 bases and V by 6 bases; bases with no gene match: 8. Germline CDR1 reads SNHLY; CDR2 reads FYNNEI. The chain's CDR3 is CASRRYQRGSYNEQFF. The CDR3 region has the DNA TGTGCCAGCAGGAGGTATCAGCGGGGCTCCTACAATGAGCAGTTCTTC.

The chain links TRBV19 to TRBJ2-2, with 8 positions matching TRBD1. The CDR3 contains 15 residues. Germline CDR1 and CDR2: LNHDA and SQIVND (reference sequence). In DNA form, the CDR3 reads TGTGCTTCGACAGGGGCCGCGAGGTACACCGGGGAGCTGTTTTTT. It yields the protein CASTGAARYTGELFF.

The chain combines TRBV5-1 with TRBJ1-3, with TRBD1 as a possible D gene (6 bases). Trimming took 0 bases from V and 2 from J, leaving 12 bases between them. The CDR3 spans 16 residues. Germline V gene sequence: CDR1 SGHRS, CDR2 YFSETQ. This chain's CDR3 is CASSLATGQTGNTIYF. The CDR3, as DNA: TGCGCCAGCAGCTTGGCCACAGGGCAGACTGGAAACACCATATATTTT.

V is TRBV9 and J is TRBJ2-2; 7 bases are a match to TRBD1. The V gene's germline CDR1 is SGDLS and CDR2 YYNGEE. V lost 3 bases and J lost 2; bases outside the gene matches: 13. The CDR3 covers 18 residues. The CDR3 DNA sequence: TGTGCCAGCAGCGCCCCTTGGACAGGTGAACCCAACACCGGGGAGCTGTTTTTT. Protein: CASSAPWTGEPNTGELFF. Full variable domain (missing parts from reference TRBV9 and TRBJ2-2): DSGVTQTPKHLITATGQRVTLRCSPRSGDLSVYWYQQSLDQGLQFLIQYYNGEERAKGNILERFSAQQFPDLHSELNLSSLELGDSALYFCASSAPWTGEPNTGELFFGEGSRLTVL.

The rearrangement links TRBV6-5 to TRBJ2-7; 8 bases align to TRBD1. CDR1 and CDR2 from the germline V gene are MNHEY and SVGAGI. The CDR3 sequence is 15 residues long. V shed 5 bases, J shed 5 bases, and the junction held 11 bases outside the gene matches. In DNA, the CDR3 is TGTGCCAGCAGTCGAGCCGGGACAGGCGGCCACGAGCAGTACTTC. Amino acids: CASSRAGTGGHEQYF.

This clone was recorded a few times. The genes are TRBV6-1 and TRBJ1-1; D is possibly TRBD1 (6 bases). The V end was cut by 2 bases, the J end by 5 bases, with 15 bases between. This CDR3 comprises 15 residues. The V gene's germline CDR1 is MNHNS and CDR2 SASEGT. The CDR3 is CASSEPRDISTEAFF. In DNA form, the CDR3 reads TGTGCCAGCAGTGAACCGAGGGACATTTCAACTGAAGCTTTCTTT.

The V and J genes are TRBV7-8 and TRBJ1-5; 7 nucleotides match TRBD1. The J segment lost 7 bases and the V segment lost 0 bases, leaving 12 bases of the junction unmatched. CDR1 SGHVS and CDR2 FQNEAQ come from the germline V gene. There are 17 residues in the CDR3. The CDR3 DNA follows: TGTGCCAGCAGCTTAGCGTGGGCAGGGGGAAGATTACAGCCCCAGCATTTT. Amino acids: CASSLAWAGGRLQPQHF.

This clone was seen a handful of times. The V call is TRBV5-1, the J call TRBJ2-1; 9 nucleotides match TRBD1. V shed 4 bases and J 8 bases; nucleotides not matched to a gene: 7. Germline CDR1 reads SGHRS; CDR2 reads YFSETQ. The CDR3 has 14 amino acids. The CDR3 nucleotides are TGCGCCAGCAGCCTCGGGACAGGGAACGATGAGCAGTTCTTC. Translated: CASSLGTGNDEQFF. Together with reference TRBV5-1 and TRBJ2-1, the CDR3 gives the full variable domain: KAGVTQTPRYLIKTRGQQVTLSCSPISGHRSVSWYQQTPGQGLQFLFEYFSETQRNKGNFPGRFSGRQFSNSRSEMNVSTLELGDSALYLCASSLGTGNDEQFFGPGTRLTVL.

The V and J genes are TRBV20-1 and TRBJ2-7; the D gene is possibly TRBD2 (6 bases). Germline values: CDR1 DFQATT, CDR2 SNEGSKA (reference sequence). V lost 6 bases, J lost 6 bases, and 6 bases lay in between. The CDR3 covers 9 residues. CDR3 loop: CSAGGEQYF. The DNA for the CDR3 is TGCAGTGCCGGGGGCGAGCAGTACTTC.

The rearrangement links TRBV30 to TRBJ2-7, with D maybe TRBD1 (5 bases). Trimming took off 6 bases at V and 0 bases at J, with 12 bases between the two ends. The CDR3 extends over 13 amino acids. Germline V lookup: CDR1 GTSNPN, CDR2 SVGIG (reference sequence). CDR3 loop: CACVDTLSYEQYF. The CDR3 DNA is TGTGCCTGTGTGGACACTCTCTCCTACGAGCAGTACTTC.

This sequence joins TRBV6-2 or TRBV6-3 and TRBJ2-2; 9 bases align to TRBD2. V was pared by 0 bases and J by 1 base, with 0 bases of the junction left unmatched. The CDR3 is made up of 16 amino acids. CDR1 is MNHEY, CDR2 SVGEGT, per germline. CDR3 bases: TGTGCCAGCAGTTACTCTAGCGGGGGGAACACCGGGGAGCTGTTTTTT. Protein sequence: CASSYSSGGNTGELFF.

A single count supports this clone. The chain carries TRBV18 and TRBJ1-2; 12 bases map to TRBD1. This CDR3 region has 16 residues. Germline CDR1 is KGHSH and CDR2 is LQKENI. J lost 6 bases, V lost 3 bases, and 8 bases had no gene match. CDR3 coding DNA: TGTGCCAGCTCACCGGGACAGGGGGCGGGTGAGGATGGCTACACCTTC. Its translation is CASSPGQGAGEDGYTF.

This clone was recorded only once. The chain has TRBV6-6 and TRBJ1-1, with D perhaps TRBD1 (5 bases). This CDR3 is built from 15 residues. The germline V gene has CDR1 MNHNY and CDR2 SVGAGI (reference sequence). The V gene lost 2 bases and the J gene lost 1 base, with 11 bases spanning the gap. In nucleotides, the CDR3 is TGTGCCAGCAGTTACAATCAGGGAACGAACACTGAAGCTTTCTTT. Protein sequence: CASSYNQGTNTEAFF.

The chain carries TRBV5-1 and TRBJ2-3; 9 nucleotides match TRBD2. The V gene end was trimmed by 4 bases and the J gene end by 4 bases; junction bases not matched to a gene: 13. Germline V gene sequence: CDR1 SGHRS, CDR2 YFSETQ. CDR3 size: 17 residues. This CDR3 is CASSTPQAGGPADTQYF. The CDR3 nucleotides are TGCGCCAGCAGCACCCCCCAGGCGGGGGGGCCAGCAGATACGCAGTATTTT.

The J gene is TRBJ1-2, the V gene TRBV7-9, with 7 bases that match TRBD1. The CDR3 has 15 amino acids. Germline lookup yields CDR1 SEHNR and CDR2 FQNEAQ (reference sequence). The junction had 7 bases not matched to a gene; V was cut back by 0 bases and J by 6 bases. The CDR3 sequence: CASSLAGGERDGYTF. The CDR3 DNA follows: TGTGCCAGCAGCTTAGCAGGGGGCGAGAGGGATGGCTACACCTTC.

The gene calls are TRBV10-3 and TRBJ1-1, with a possible D match to TRBD1 (5 bases). V was trimmed by 6 bases and J by 11 bases, leaving 16 bases between them. This CDR3 has 12 amino acids. Germline V gene sequence: CDR1 ENHRY, CDR2 SYGVKD. The CDR3, as DNA: TGTGCCATCAGGGATTCCGGGACTAGCGCTTTCTTT. This gives the protein CAIRDSGTSAFF.